Below, one T cell receptor beta chain is given with its context. This CDR3 region has 13 residues. Germline CDR1 SGDLS, CDR2 YYNGEE. Deletions cut 0 bases from V and 3 bases from J, with 4 bases between. This record comes from a study of control samples from healthy donors and cancer patients. Sequencing used immunoSEQ multiplex PCR; TCRdb keeps in-frame clones, though not all of them. Of about 53,000 clones detected, around 87% appear once; the ten largest clones hold roughly an eighth. V gene TRBV9 combines with J gene TRBJ1-5, with D unresolved. Sequencing was performed on PBMCs. This clonotype originated in a man aged 55 to 70 with head and neck cancer. The DNA of the CDR3 is TGTGCCAGCAGCGTAGGGGACAATCAGCCCCAGCATTTT. This gives the protein CASSVGDNQPQHF.